Presented here are 32 T cell receptor beta chains from one specimen sequenced in a study of prognosis after radiotherapy for stage I lung cancer. It was by two-round multiplex PCR that TCR beta CDR3 was amplified from genomic DNA. Round-one PCR had primers specific to each TRBV and TRBJ gene. TCRdb processed the multiplex PCR reads anew with MiXCR; each CDR3 protein has one entry. Counted here are some 15,000 distinct CDR3 sequences, around 42% occurring once; the ten biggest clones make up under 40%. The sequenced sample was PBMCs, obtained before or after stereotactic body radiation therapy (not recorded which). The receptors stem from a donor over 45 with non-small cell lung cancer.

Notes on this clonotype: A far larger clone is one base from this, pointing to a likely read error. The V gene is TRBV7-2, the J gene TRBJ2-5; perhaps TRBD1 as D (6 bases). V lost 6 bases to trimming and J lost 4 bases, with 15 bases between them. In germline, CDR1 is SGHTA, CDR2 FQGNSA. This CDR3 is built from 14 residues. The CDR3 is CASSPLWGRETQYF. CDR3 nucleotide sequence: TGTGCCAGCAGTCCCCTGTGGGGGCGAGAGACCCAGTACTTC.

There are many counts of this clonotype. V is TRBV3-1 and J is TRBJ2-2; tentatively, D is TRBD1 (5 bases). Germline V CDR1 and CDR2: LGHDT, YNNKEL (reference sequence). The V end was cut by 6 bases, the J end by 2 bases, with 10 bases between. The CDR3 has 14 residues. The CDR3 here is CASRETANTGELFF. The CDR3, as DNA: TGTGCCAGCAGGGAGACAGCCAACACCGGGGAGCTGTTTTTT. The entire variable domain, with the rest obtained from reference TRBV3-1 and TRBJ2-2, is as follows: DTAVSQTPKYLVTQMGNDKSIKCEQNLGHDTMYWYKQDSKKFLKIMFSYNNKELIINETVPNRFSPKSPDKAHLNLHINSLELGDSAVYFCASRETANTGELFFGEGSRLTVL.

This clonotype was recorded at least ten times. This chain links TRBV24-1 with TRBJ2-3; TRBD2 agrees at 8 bases. The CDR3 loop spans 16 amino acids. CDR1 KGHDR and CDR2 SFDVKD come from the germline V gene. Losses at the gene ends were 3 bases for V and 4 bases for J; bases not matched to a gene: 8. The CDR3 coding sequence is TGTGCCACCAGTGATGCGGCGGGGGGCGGCGCAGATACGCAGTATTTT. Residues: CATSDAAGGGADTQYF.

This clonotype came up many times. The chain links TRBV5-6 to TRBJ2-2, with 10 bases lining up with TRBD2. Germline CDR1 and CDR2: SGHDT and YYEEEE. The length of the CDR3 is 16 residues. The trim removed 4 bases at V and 1 base at J, leaving 4 bases unmatched. The CDR3 DNA reads as TGTGCCAGCAGCCCGGGACTAGCGAGGAACACCGGGGAGCTGTTTTTT. Encoded protein: CASSPGLARNTGELFF.

At least ten counts were recorded for this clonotype. V is TRBV6-1 and J is TRBJ1-1; the D gene is possibly TRBD1 (5 bases). V was pared by 10 bases and J by 4 bases, with 16 bases between. The CDR3 is made up of 13 amino acids. Germline V gene lookup returns CDR1 MNHNS and CDR2 SASEGT. The CDR3 nucleotides read TGTGCCACCAGCGCGATAGGGGCCACTGAAGCTTTCTTT. Translated, it gives CATSAIGATEAFF.

This clonotype was detected many times. The V call is TRBV10-2, the J call TRBJ1-1; unclear D gene. V lost 6 bases to trimming and J lost 5 bases, with 13 bases between them. The CDR3 is 13 residues long. Germline loops: CDR1 WSHSY, CDR2 SAAADI. This CDR3 reads CASRSDFGTEAFF. The DNA for the CDR3 is TGCGCCAGCAGGTCGGACTTCGGGACTGAAGCTTTCTTT.

The V and J genes are TRBV6-1 and TRBJ1-5, with D unresolved. This CDR3 spans 15 amino acids. Germline V gene sequence: CDR1 MNHNS, CDR2 SASEGT. V was clipped by 8 bases and J by 3 bases, with 17 bases between them. The chain's CDR3 is CASLLLAGNNQPQHF. The CDR3 DNA sequence: TGTGCCAGCCTCTTACTCGCGGGAAACAATCAGCCCCAGCATTTT.

This clonotype has at least ten counts. J is TRBJ2-7 and V is TRBV20-1; 12 bases agree with TRBD2. CDR1 is DFQATT, CDR2 SNEGSKA, per germline (reference sequence). V gave up 2 bases and J gave up 2 bases; unmatched junction bases: 4. The CDR3 extends over 15 amino acids. CDR3 amino acids: CSARRTSGDPYEQYF. CDR3 nucleotides: TGCAGTGCTAGACGGACTAGCGGGGACCCCTACGAGCAGTACTTC.

In regard to this clonotype: The junction departs from germline at one end; a sequencing error may be responsible. V is TRBV6-2 or TRBV6-3 and J is TRBJ2-2; D uncertain. The CDR3 spans 16 residues. Germline values: CDR1 MNHEY, CDR2 SVGEGT. CDR3 DNA sequence: TGTGCCAGCAGCCGACGGGTTGACGTTTCCACCGTGGAGCTGTTTTTT. As protein: CASSRRVDVSTVELFF.

The chain recombines TRBV7-2 with TRBJ1-6; D uncertain. The CDR3 spans 16 residues. The germline V gene encodes CDR1 SGHTA and CDR2 FQGNSA. Trimming cost V 5 bases and J 6 bases, with 17 bases left between them. This CDR3 reads CASSLGTAGLNSPLHF. CDR3 sequence (DNA): TGTGCCAGCAGCCTCGGCACTGCAGGTCTTAATTCACCCCTCCACTTT.

This clonotype was seen ten or more times. The chain joins TRBV7-2 to TRBJ2-5; D is unclear. The CDR3 is 13 residues long. Germline CDR1 is SGHTA and CDR2 is FQGNSA. V gave up 3 bases and J gave up 3 bases, with 8 bases separating them. The CDR3 sequence is CASSFLGEETQYF. In nucleotides, the CDR3 is TGTGCCAGCAGCTTTCTGGGTGAAGAGACCCAGTACTTC.

A note on this clonotype: This could be a read error, since a much larger clone is one nucleotide away. This sequence joins TRBV9 and TRBJ1-2, with D unclear. The CDR3 covers 12 residues. The germline V gene has CDR1 SGDLS and CDR2 YYNGEE. V was shortened by 9 bases and J by 4 bases, with 13 bases between the two germline ends. The CDR3 spells CANMGSSYGYTF. Written as DNA, the CDR3 is TGTGCCAACATGGGATCCTCCTATGGCTACACCTTC.

About this clonotype: Given the absence of the conserved phenylalanine or tryptophan at the CDR3 end, a read error is likely. The V and J genes are TRBV11-1 and TRBJ2-6, with unresolved D. This CDR3 has 14 amino acids. Germline V lookup: CDR1 SGHAT, CDR2 FQDESV (reference sequence). The CDR3 region is CASDLGSGDNVLTL. CDR3 in DNA: TGTGCCAGCGACTTGGGGTCTGGGGACAACGTCCTGACTCTC.

The V call is TRBV6-1, the J call TRBJ2-2, with TRBD1 matching over 7 bases. Germline CDR1 is MNHNS and CDR2 is SASEGT. This CDR3 is built from 15 residues. V shed 7 bases, J shed 4 bases, and the junction held 9 bases outside the gene matches. CDR3 DNA sequence: TGTGCCAGCAATACCGGGACAGCTATCACCGGGGAGCTGTTTTTT. Protein product: CASNTGTAITGELFF.

V and J are TRBV24-1 and TRBJ2-7, with a possible D match to TRBD2 (5 bases). CDR1 is KGHDR and CDR2 is SFDVKD in the germline V gene. The V end lost 5 bases, the J end lost 6 bases, and 10 bases lay between the germline ends. This CDR3 has 12 residues. The CDR3 DNA is TGTGCCACCAGTGCATCCGGGGTCGAGCAGTACTTC. It is translated as CATSASGVEQYF.

The V call is TRBV9, the J call TRBJ2-7; D is perhaps TRBD2 (6 bases). This CDR3 spans 15 amino acids. The V gene's germline CDR1 is SGDLS and CDR2 YYNGEE. Deletions cut 4 bases from V and 6 bases from J, with 20 bases between. Written as DNA, the CDR3 is TGTGCCAGCAGCTCTCCCATCGGGGGTGTGGCCGAGCAGTACTTC. This translates into CASSSPIGGVAEQYF.

Comments on this clonotype: The junction departs from the called germline gene at one end, perhaps through a read error. This rearrangement joins TRBV6-2 or TRBV6-3 to TRBJ1-2; possibly TRBD1 for D (5 bases). CDR3 length: 15 residues. In germline, CDR1 is MNHEY, CDR2 SVGEGT. The CDR3 coding sequence is TGTGCCTGCAGTGAAGAGACAGTGGGCAACTATGGCTACACCTTC. It is translated as CACSEETVGNYGYTF.

The chain recombines TRBV30 with TRBJ2-2; D call uncertain. The CDR3 contains 17 residues. Trimming left V 0 bases short and J 1 base short, with 15 bases between. The germline V gene encodes CDR1 GTSNPN and CDR2 SVGIG (reference sequence). The CDR3 bases are TGTGCCTGGAGTGTACGAGTTCTCTGGCGGAACACCGGGGAGCTGTTTTTT. Its protein product is CAWSVRVLWRNTGELFF.

Points on this clonotype: It is likely a read error, because the conserved phenylalanine at the end of the CDR3 is missing. The V call is TRBV29-1, the J call TRBJ1-2; 8 bases line up with TRBD1. CDR1 is SQVTM and CDR2 is ANQGSEA in the germline V gene. The J segment lost 5 bases and the V segment lost 0 bases, leaving 8 bases of the junction unmatched. The CDR3 contains 15 residues. The CDR3 here is CSVEEFPGQVYGYTS. CDR3 coding DNA: TGCAGCGTTGAAGAGTTCCCGGGACAGGTTTATGGCTACACCTCC.

In its sample, this clonotype is medium-sized. V is TRBV6-1 and J is TRBJ1-3; D not resolved. Trimming stripped 11 bases from V and 4 bases from J, with 15 bases between. The germline gives CDR1 MNHNS, CDR2 SASEGT. This CDR3 spans 13 amino acids. The CDR3 spells CAVLGGLGNTIYF. CDR3 nucleotide sequence: TGTGCCGTCCTCGGCGGGCTAGGAAACACCATATATTTT.

The chain has TRBV28 and TRBJ2-7, with TRBD1 matching 11 bases. The CDR3 runs 16 residues. Losses at the gene ends were 5 bases for V and 0 bases for J; bases not matched to a gene: 6. CDR1 and CDR2 from the germline V gene are MDHEN and SYDVKM. The CDR3 sequence: CASSPHGTGGSYEQYF. CDR3 in DNA: TGTGCCAGCAGTCCGCACGGGACAGGGGGCTCCTACGAGCAGTACTTC. The full variable domain, in which reference TRBV28 and TRBJ2-7 provide the parts outside the CDR3, is DVKVTQSSRYLVKRTGEKVFLECVQDMDHENMFWYRQDPGLGLRLIYFSYDVKMKEKGDIPEGYSVSREKKERFSLILESASTNQTSMYLCASSPHGTGGSYEQYFGPGTRLTVT.

This chain links TRBV5-1 with TRBJ2-7, with a weak D call TRBD2 (6 bases). The CDR3 is 14 amino acids. Germline lookup yields CDR1 SGHRS and CDR2 YFSETQ. Trimming left V 0 bases short and J 4 bases short, with 11 bases between. Here the CDR3 DNA reads TGCGCCAGCAGCTTGGTTGGAGGGACGTACGAGCAGTACTTC. It translates to CASSLVGGTYEQYF.

V and J are TRBV6-2 or TRBV6-3 and TRBJ2-7, with TRBD2 matching 8 bases. The CDR3 runs 15 residues. Germline V CDR1 and CDR2: MNHEY, SVGEGT. V trimming: 2 bases; J trimming: 6 bases; junction bases outside the gene matches: 9. The CDR3 is CASSYGSGGPREQYF. CDR3 in DNA: TGTGCCAGCAGTTACGGGTCGGGAGGGCCCCGCGAGCAGTACTTC.

On this clonotype itself: A much more abundant neighbour one base away suggests this may be a read error. In DNA, the CDR3 is TGCAGTGCTAATGCAGTGAGTGGAGAGACCCAGTACTTC. Its protein is CSANAVSGETQYF. The chain carries TRBV20-1 and TRBJ2-5; D unclear. CDR1 is DFQATT and CDR2 is SNEGSKA in the germline V gene (reference sequence). V was shortened by 4 bases and J by 4 bases, with 13 bases between the two germline ends. The CDR3 sequence is 13 residues long.

The chain combines TRBV7-8 with TRBJ1-2, with a tentative D call TRBD1 (5 bases). The CDR3 extends over 14 amino acids. Germline values: CDR1 SGHVS, CDR2 FQNEAQ. V was pared by 1 base and J by 6 bases, with 12 bases between. The CDR3 DNA sequence: TGTGCCAGCAGCTTAGTATCCGGGGGGAATGGCTACACCTTC. As protein: CASSLVSGGNGYTF.

This clonotype was found many times. This sequence joins TRBV20-1 and TRBJ2-5; 7 positions match TRBD2. V dropped 3 bases and J dropped 5; count of bases not matched to a gene: 6. The germline V gene has CDR1 DFQATT and CDR2 SNEGSKA (reference sequence). The length of the CDR3 is 13 residues. The DNA of the CDR3 is TGCAGTGCTAGGGGTTGGCGGGAGGAGACCCAGTACTTC. Amino acid sequence: CSARGWREETQYF.

This clonotype appeared many times. V is TRBV20-1 and J is TRBJ2-7, with 8 bases lining up with TRBD1. Germline trimming cut 6 bases from V and 6 bases from J; bases unmatched to any gene: 7. The germline V gene encodes CDR1 DFQATT and CDR2 SNEGSKA (reference sequence). CDR3 size: 12 residues. In nucleotides, the CDR3 is TGCAGTGCGCCCGGGACAGGTGCCGAGCAGTACTTC. Translated, it gives CSAPGTGAEQYF.

About this clonotype itself: Mismatch with germline at one junction end may stem from a read error. The gene calls are TRBV6-1 and TRBJ1-3; unclear D gene. The germline gives CDR1 MNHNS, CDR2 SASEGT. The CDR3 contains 15 residues. The CDR3 DNA reads TGTGCCATCAGTGGACTGATCTTGACTGGAAACACCATATATTTT. This gives the protein CAISGLILTGNTIYF.

This clonotype was counted many times. The chain has TRBV20-1 and TRBJ2-7, with D perhaps assigned TRBD1 or TRBD2 (5 bases each). Germline V lookup: CDR1 DFQATT, CDR2 SNEGSKA (reference sequence). Trimming left V 4 bases short and J 6 bases short, with 19 bases between. The CDR3 sequence is 14 residues long. CDR3 loop: CSATPPGADFEQYF. DNA for the CDR3: TGCAGTGCTACCCCCCCCGGGGCCGATTTCGAGCAGTACTTC.

This clonotype was counted at least ten times. The chain joins TRBV5-6 to TRBJ2-7; D is undetermined. This CDR3 has 13 amino acids. V was clipped by 2 bases and J by 5 bases, with 11 bases between them. Germline-derived CDR1 and CDR2 are SGHDT and YYEEEE. Here the CDR3 reads CASSFIPTDEQYF. The DNA of the CDR3 is TGTGCCAGCAGCTTTATCCCAACGGACGAGCAGTACTTC. The variable domain in full, completed from reference TRBV5-6 and TRBJ2-7, reads DAGVTQSPTHLIKTRGQQVTLRCSPKSGHDTVSWYQQALGQGPQFIFQYYEEEERQRGNFPDRFSGHQFPNYSSELNVNALLLGDSALYLCASSFIPTDEQYFGPGTRLTVT.

A word on this clonotype: This likely traces to a read error, being one base from a far larger clone. The chain is built from TRBV6-8 and TRBJ2-1; D is unclear. CDR3 size: 13 residues. Looked up from germline, CDR1 is MNHGY and CDR2 is SAAAGT. CDR3 DNA: TGTGCCAACAGTTACCCCGACTCCACTGGTAGTATCTTC. Residues: CANSYPDSTGSIF.

This clonotype has a count of ten or more. The J gene is TRBJ2-3, the V gene TRBV6-2 or TRBV6-3; TRBD2 is a possible D gene (6 bases). V dropped 2 bases and J dropped 4 bases, with 10 bases sitting between them. This CDR3 region has 14 residues. Per the germline V gene, CDR1 is MNHEY and CDR2 is SVGEGT. CDR3 bases: TGTGCCAGCAGTTACGGGACTTACGCAGATACGCAGTATTTT. Translated, it gives CASSYGTYADTQYF.